This TCR beta chain was captured in a study of response to subunit inactivated influenza vaccine. Overall study results and limits: Authors suggested each seasonal flu vaccination may recruit only limited numbers of new T cells.

TCRdb independently ran MiXCR on the RT-PCR reads; one entry per CDR3 protein. The top ten clones hold under 15% of a sample with fewer than 650,000 distinct CDR3 sequences, under 15% of them seen once. This clonotype has at least ten counts. Its antigen is still unknown. Germline V gene lookup returns CDR1 DFQATT and CDR2 SNEGSKA (reference sequence). V lost 6 bases and J lost 6; bases outside the gene matches: 16. The CDR3 covers 15 residues. This chain links TRBV20-1 with TRBJ2-5; 7 nucleotides match TRBD2. The sequence was collected from a middle-aged man who received an inactivated influenza vaccine. The material sequenced was PBMCs from blood, taken roughly 46 days after vaccination. The DNA for the CDR3 is TGCAGTGCCCCCCCTACCGGGGGGAACGGTCAGACCCAGTACTTC. Protein sequence: CSAPPTGGNGQTQYF.